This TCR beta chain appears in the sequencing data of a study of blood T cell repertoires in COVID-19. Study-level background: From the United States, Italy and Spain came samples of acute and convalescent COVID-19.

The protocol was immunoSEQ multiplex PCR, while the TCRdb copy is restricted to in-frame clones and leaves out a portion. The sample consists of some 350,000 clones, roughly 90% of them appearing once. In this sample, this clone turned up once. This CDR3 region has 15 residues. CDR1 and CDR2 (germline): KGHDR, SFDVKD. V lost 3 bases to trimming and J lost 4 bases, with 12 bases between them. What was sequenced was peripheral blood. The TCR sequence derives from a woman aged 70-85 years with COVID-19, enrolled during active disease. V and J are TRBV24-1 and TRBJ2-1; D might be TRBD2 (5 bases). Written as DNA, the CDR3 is TGTGCCACCAGTGATGTCCTCCGGGGTTACAATGAGCAGTTCTTC. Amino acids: CATSDVLRGYNEQFF.